This paragraph covers one T cell receptor (beta chain) sequence. These data come from a study of sequential checkpoint blockade in melanoma. Study in general: DNA from 91 pretreatment tumor samples underwent TCRβ immunosequencing.

Sequencing was performed with immunoSEQ multiplex PCR; in TCRdb, only in-frame clones are kept and a portion is missing. This repertoire shows fewer than 20,000 clones, around 72% found once; its top ten account for around 4.9%. Trimming took off 3 bases at V and 1 base at J, with 19 bases between the two ends. This CDR3 has 18 residues. Germline-derived CDR1 and CDR2 are MNHGY and SAAAGT. Treatment defined: randomized to nivolumab then ipilimumab (arm A) or the reverse (arm B). This TCR derives from a human donor with melanoma. This rearrangement joins TRBV6-8 to TRBJ1-5; the D is unclear. The specimen comprised tumor tissue (inferred from file names), sampled from a patient given nivolumab and ipilimumab in sequence. The CDR3 bases are TGTGCCAGCAGTTATCACCCCTACGGCATAGGGAGCAATCAGCCCCAGCATTTT. Translation gives CASSYHPYGIGSNQPQHF.